These T cell receptor beta chains were read from a single sample in a study of neoadjuvant anti-PD-1 for oral cavity cancer. The repertoire was sequenced with immunoSEQ multiplex PCR; TCRdb's copy has only in-frame clones and lacks some. The sample contains around 62,000 clones, around four fifths of which appear only once. The material was PBMCs, obtained before nivolumab (anti-PD-1) treatment. The receptors were gathered from a person aged 35 to 85 with oral cavity squamous cell carcinoma. The CDR3 runs from the conserved cysteine through the conserved F or W. The D gene is left open where the match is weak. Clone sizes are given selectively: once, few, many, or a class where the clone is expanded.

>TRBV7-2|.|TRBJ1-2|TRBD1
TGTGCCAGCAGCTCCCGGGACAGGATCTTCTATGGCTACACCTTC
CASSSRDRIFYGYTF
>TRBV25-1|few|TRBJ2-6|.
TGTGCCAGCAGTGAAGGTGGGCGTGCCCCCTCTGGGGCCAACGTCCTGACTTTC
CASSEGGRAPSGANVLTF
>TRBV28|once|TRBJ1-6|TRBD1
TGTGCCAGCAGCTTGACAGGGGGTACACCCCTCCACTTT
CASSLTGGTPLHF
>TRBV30|.|TRBJ1-1|.
TGTGCCTGGACCGGACCCCAGACCACTGAAGCTTTCTTT
CAWTGPQTTEAFF
>TRBV5-1|once|TRBJ2-7|TRBD1
TGCGCCAGCAGCTTGGGACAGGGGATCTTCTACGAGCAGTACTTC
CASSLGQGIFYEQYF
>TRBV5-1|.|TRBJ1-5|.
TGCGCCAGCAGCTTGGGGGGTAGTAATCAGCCCCAGCATTTT
CASSLGGSNQPQHF
>TRBV4-1|.|TRBJ2-7|TRBD2
TGCGCCAGCAGCCTCTCCGGACTAGCGGGAGTGACCGAGCAGTACTTC
CASSLSGLAGVTEQYF
>TRBV11-2|.|TRBJ1-2|.
TGTGCCAGCAGCTTCTCAGAGGATGGCTACACCTTC
CASSFSEDGYTF
>TRBV6-5|.|TRBJ2-5|TRBD1
TGTGCCAGCAGTTACTCCGACAGGGGGCTAGGGGAGACCCAGTACTTC
CASSYSDRGLGETQYF
>TRBV7-2|.|TRBJ2-7|TRBD2
TGTGCCAGCATCCTTGAACCGGGACTAGCTTTAGGCGAGCAGTACTTC
CASILEPGLALGEQYF
>TRBV5-1|.|TRBJ1-6|TRBD1
TGCGCCAGCAGCCGATGGACAGGGGAATTGTCACCCCTCCACTTT
CASSRWTGELSPLHF
>TRBV4-1|.|TRBJ1-2|TRBD1
TGCGCCAGCAGCCAATTCGTAACAGGGGCTTACGGCTACACCTTC
CASSQFVTGAYGYTF
>TRBV11-2|.|TRBJ1-1|.
TGTGCCAGCAGCTCATATGTAGGGGACACTGAAGCTTTCTTT
CASSSYVGDTEAFF
>TRBV19|.|TRBJ1-5|.
TGTGCCAGTAGAGTGGGAAGTAAGGGGATGAATCAGCCCCAGCATTTT
CASRVGSKGMNQPQHF
>TRBV5-4|.|TRBJ2-7|TRBD2
TGTGCCAGCAGCTTGGTAGCGGGAGGGCCCTACGAGCAGTACTTC
CASSLVAGGPYEQYF
>TRBV10-2|.|TRBJ2-5|.
TGCGCCAGCAGTGAGCCCCTGGGCGGGGCTCAAGAGACCCAGTACTTC
CASSEPLGGAQETQYF
>TRBV28|.|TRBJ2-4|.
TGTGCCAGCAGTTTCGGGCAACTAGTAGCCAAAAACATTCAGTACTTC
CASSFGQLVAKNIQYF
>TRBV5-1|.|TRBJ1-2|.
TGCGCCAGCAGCCCCACGGGGACTGTCTATGGCTACACCTTC
CASSPTGTVYGYTF
>TRBV11-3|.|TRBJ2-7|.
TGTGCCAGCAGCTCCCGGGACAATTACTACGAGCAGTACTTC
CASSSRDNYYEQYF
>TRBV5-4|once|TRBJ2-1|TRBD1
TGTGCCAGCAGCTTGGACCGGACAGGGGCAATCAATGAGCAGTTCTTC
CASSLDRTGAINEQFF
>TRBV25-1|.|TRBJ1-1|.
TGTGCCAGCAGGGCGGGAGACACTGAAGCTTTCTTT
CASRAGDTEAFF
>TRBV5-1|.|TRBJ2-3|.
TGCGCCAGCAGCGGAGGCTCTGAAAGCACAGATACGCAGTATTTT
CASSGGSESTDTQYF
>TRBV10-2|.|TRBJ1-5|TRBD1
TGCGCCAGCGCCCGGGACAGTAGCAATCAGCCCCAGCATTTT
CASARDSSNQPQHF
>TRBV7-9|.|TRBJ1-4|.
TGTGCCAGCAGCTTCGGTCGGGGGCATGAAAAACTGTTTTTT
CASSFGRGHEKLFF
>TRBV7-6|.|TRBJ2-3|.
TGTGCCAGCAGCTTAGGTAGGGGGGGAAGGACAGATACGCAGTATTTT
CASSLGRGGRTDTQYF
>TRBV5-1|.|TRBJ1-1|.
TGCGCCAGCAGCTTAAACCAGGGGAACACTGAAGCTTTCTTT
CASSLNQGNTEAFF
>TRBV21-1|.|TRBJ1-5|.
TGTGCCACCGCTGACACCGTCCTCCTTAGGCGCAATCAGCCCCAGCATTTT
CATADTVLLRRNQPQHF
>TRBV7-2|.|TRBJ1-5|TRBD1
TGTGCCAGCAGCAGACAGGGGTGGTTACAGCCCCAGCATTTT
CASSRQGWLQPQHF
>TRBV4-2|.|TRBJ2-2|.
TGTGCCAGCAGCCGGGGGGCGGCGGGGGTTACCGGGGAGCTGTTTTTT
CASSRGAAGVTGELFF
>TRBV6-5|.|TRBJ1-1|TRBD1
TGTGCCAGCAGTTTGACAGGGGGCCGGAACACTGAAGCTTTCTTT
CASSLTGGRNTEAFF
>TRBV4-1|once|TRBJ1-1|TRBD1
TGCGCCAGCAGCCGGCAGGGGGCTGGGGACACTGAAGCTTTCTTT
CASSRQGAGDTEAFF
>TRBV29-1|.|TRBJ2-3|.
TGCAGCGTTGACGACGGATCTACAGATACGCAGTATTTT
CSVDDGSTDTQYF
>TRBV5-1|.|TRBJ2-7|.
TGCGCCAGCAGCCAGCTACCAGGGGGGACTTCCTACGAGCAGTACTTC
CASSQLPGGTSYEQYF
>TRBV6-5|.|TRBJ2-7|TRBD1
TGTGCCAGCACGGACAGGGGCTACGAGCAGTACTTC
CASTDRGYEQYF
>TRBV19|.|TRBJ2-3|.
TGTGCCAGTAGTATACTCGGGCGGGGTAGCACAGATACGCAGTATTTT
CASSILGRGSTDTQYF
>TRBV2|.|TRBJ2-1|.
TGTGCCAGCAACATAAGGGCAGCGAATGAGCAGTTCTTC
CASNIRAANEQFF
>TRBV6-6|.|TRBJ2-7|TRBD2
TGTGCCACGAGGGGTAGCGGGACAACCTACGAGCAGTACTTC
CATRGSGTTYEQYF
>TRBV2|few|TRBJ2-7|TRBD1
TGTGCCAGCAGTGTCGGACAGGGCTACGAGCAGTACTTC
CASSVGQGYEQYF
>TRBV14|once|TRBJ1-1|.
TGTGCCAGCAGCCTTCAGGGTCCCACTGAAGCTTTCTTT
CASSLQGPTEAFF
>TRBV27|.|TRBJ2-7|.
TGTGCCAGCAGTTTATCGCGGGGCTACGAGCAGTACTTC
CASSLSRGYEQYF
>TRBV5-1|.|TRBJ2-7|.
TGCGCCAGCAGCTTGAAGACAACGGGGGAGCAGTACTTC
CASSLKTTGEQYF
>TRBV5-1|.|TRBJ2-1|TRBD1
TGCGCCAGCAGAAGGGACAGCTTCTATGAGCAGTTCTTC
CASRRDSFYEQFF
>TRBV5-4|.|TRBJ1-3|TRBD1
TGTGCCAGCAGCCGCGGACAGGGGAGCTCTGGAAACACCATATATTTT
CASSRGQGSSGNTIYF
>TRBV19|.|TRBJ2-3|TRBD2
TGTGCCAGTAGTACCGGGACTAGCGGGAGGTTGGCAGATACGCAGTATTTT
CASSTGTSGRLADTQYF
>TRBV5-6|.|TRBJ2-3|TRBD1
TGTGCCAGCAGCAGGACAGGGGGCGATACGCAGTATTTT
CASSRTGGDTQYF
>TRBV15|.|TRBJ1-6|.
TGTGCCACCAGCAAAGGGTCTAGGGTTGATTCACCCCTCCACTTT
CATSKGSRVDSPLHF
>TRBV18|.|TRBJ2-1|TRBD1
TGTGCCAGCTCACGGGACAGCTCCTACAATGAGCAGTTCTTC
CASSRDSSYNEQFF
>TRBV19|.|TRBJ1-1|.
TGTGCCAGTAGTAGCCTAGGTTTTAACACTGAAGCTTTCTTT
CASSSLGFNTEAFF
>TRBV10-3|.|TRBJ2-2|.
TGTGCCATCAGTCCAGGGTCCGGGGAGCTGTTTTTT
CAISPGSGELFF
>TRBV7-9|.|TRBJ1-2|.
TGTGCCAGCAGCTTATATGGCCGGACTAATGGCTACACCTTC
CASSLYGRTNGYTF
>TRBV14|.|TRBJ2-7|.
TGTGCCAGCAGCCTTACTGGCGAGCAGTACTTC
CASSLTGEQYF
>TRBV15|few|TRBJ1-2|.
TGTGCCACCAGCGGGGGAATAGGGTTAAGTGGTTGGAGCGGTGGCTACACCTTC
CATSGGIGLSGWSGGYTF
>TRBV9|.|TRBJ2-7|.
TGTGCCAGCAGCGTAGACACAGGGAGTACCTACGAGCAGTACTTC
CASSVDTGSTYEQYF
>TRBV18|.|TRBJ2-4|TRBD1
TGTGCCAGCTCACCCCCCGGGGAGTCAGGGGGCGGAAGAGCCAAAAACATTCAGTACTTC
CASSPPGESGGGRAKNIQYF